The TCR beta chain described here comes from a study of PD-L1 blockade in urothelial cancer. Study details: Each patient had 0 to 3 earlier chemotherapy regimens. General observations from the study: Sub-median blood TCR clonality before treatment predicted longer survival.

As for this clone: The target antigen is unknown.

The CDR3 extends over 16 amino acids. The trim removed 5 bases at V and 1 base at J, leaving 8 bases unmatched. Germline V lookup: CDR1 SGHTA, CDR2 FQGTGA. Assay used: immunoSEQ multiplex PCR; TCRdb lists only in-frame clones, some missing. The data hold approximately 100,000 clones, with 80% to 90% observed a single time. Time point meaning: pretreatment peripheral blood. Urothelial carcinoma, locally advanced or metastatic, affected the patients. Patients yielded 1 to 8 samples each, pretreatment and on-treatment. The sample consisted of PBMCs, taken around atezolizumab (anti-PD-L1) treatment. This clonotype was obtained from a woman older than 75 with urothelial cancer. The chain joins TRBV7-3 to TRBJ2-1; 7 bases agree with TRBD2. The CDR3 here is CASSLRPAGSYNEQFF. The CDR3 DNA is TGTGCCAGCAGCCTTCGCCCAGCGGGGTCCTACAATGAGCAGTTCTTC.